These 4 T cell receptor beta chains came from one sample sequenced in a study of blood T cell repertoires in COVID-19. The repertoire was sequenced with immunoSEQ multiplex PCR; TCRdb's copy has only in-frame clones and lacks some. The repertoire holds 80,000 to 100,000 clones, with approximately 80% as singletons. The specimen sequenced was peripheral blood. These receptors came from a woman between 65 and 79 years old with acute or convalescent COVID-19.

The chain is built from TRBV2 and TRBJ2-7; 10 nucleotides agree with TRBD1. V shed 6 bases, J shed 5 bases, and the junction held 7 bases outside the gene matches. The CDR3 length is 14 residues. Germline values: CDR1 SNHLY, CDR2 FYNNEI. CDR3 sequence reads: CASSRDRGRDEQYF. CDR3 sequence (DNA): TGTGCCAGCAGCCGGGACAGGGGTCGAGACGAGCAGTACTTC. Looking up the rest from reference TRBV2 and TRBJ2-7 gives the full variable domain: EPEVTQTPSHQVTQMGQEVILRCVPISNHLYFYWYRQILGQKVEFLVSFYNNEISEKSEIFDDQFSVERPDGSNFTLKIRSTKLEDSAMYFCASSRDRGRDEQYFGPGTRLTVT.

The chain is built from TRBV19 and TRBJ1-2; D possibly corresponds to TRBD1 (6 bases). This CDR3 is 14 amino acids long. From germline, CDR1 is LNHDA and CDR2 SQIVND (reference sequence). With 5 bases removed from V and 2 bases from J, the gap between germline ends came to 12 bases. The CDR3 loop reads CASSRSTGNYGYTF. The DNA for the CDR3 is TGTGCCAGTAGTCGTTCCACAGGGAACTATGGCTACACCTTC.

This chain joins TRBV3-1 (or the pseudogene TRBV3-2) and TRBJ1-4, with 9 bases fitting TRBD1. The length of the CDR3 is 14 residues. The germline V gene has CDR1 LGHDT and CDR2 YNNKEL (reference sequence). J was trimmed by 7 bases and V by 4 bases; bases with no gene match: 4. For the CDR3, the DNA is TGTGCCAGCAGCCGGGACAGGGCTTCTGAAAAACTGTTTTTT. Protein: CASSRDRASEKLFF.

This sequence joins TRBV7-9 and TRBJ2-3; 11 bases agree with TRBD2. Germline loops: CDR1 SEHNR, CDR2 FQNEAQ (reference sequence). The CDR3 is 15 residues long. V lost 1 base, J lost 4 bases, and 1 base stayed unmatched. Written as DNA, the CDR3 is TGTGCCAGCAGCTTAGGGACTAGCGGGCCAGATACGCAGTATTTT. Its protein is CASSLGTSGPDTQYF.